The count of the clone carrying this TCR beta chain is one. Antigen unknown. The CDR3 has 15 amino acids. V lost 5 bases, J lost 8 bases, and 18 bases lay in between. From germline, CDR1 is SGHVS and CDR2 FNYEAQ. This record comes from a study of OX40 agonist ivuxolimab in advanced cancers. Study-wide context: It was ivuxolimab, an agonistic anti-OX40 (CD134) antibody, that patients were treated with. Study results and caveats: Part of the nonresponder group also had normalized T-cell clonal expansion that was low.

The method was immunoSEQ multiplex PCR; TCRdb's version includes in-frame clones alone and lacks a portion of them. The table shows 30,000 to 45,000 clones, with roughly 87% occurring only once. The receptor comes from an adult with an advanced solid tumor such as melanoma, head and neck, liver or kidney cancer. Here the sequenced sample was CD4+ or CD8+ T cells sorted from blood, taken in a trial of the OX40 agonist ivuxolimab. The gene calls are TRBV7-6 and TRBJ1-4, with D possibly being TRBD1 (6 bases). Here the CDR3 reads CASSLEGGLGEKLFF. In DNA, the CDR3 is TGTGCCAGCAGCCTAGAGGGGGGGCTCGGGGAAAAACTGTTTTTT.